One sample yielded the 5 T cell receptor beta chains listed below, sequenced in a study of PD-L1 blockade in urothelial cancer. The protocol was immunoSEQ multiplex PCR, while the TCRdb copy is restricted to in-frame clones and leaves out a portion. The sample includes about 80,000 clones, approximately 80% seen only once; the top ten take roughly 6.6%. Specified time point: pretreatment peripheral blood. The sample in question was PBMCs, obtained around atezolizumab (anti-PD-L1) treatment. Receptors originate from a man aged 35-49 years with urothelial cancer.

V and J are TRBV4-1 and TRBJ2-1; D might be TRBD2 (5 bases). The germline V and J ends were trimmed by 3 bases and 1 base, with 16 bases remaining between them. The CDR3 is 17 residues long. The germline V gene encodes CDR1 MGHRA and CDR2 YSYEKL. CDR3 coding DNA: TGCGCCAGCAGCCACTTGGACTTGGGGATATCCTACAATGAGCAGTTCTTC. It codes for CASSHLDLGISYNEQFF.

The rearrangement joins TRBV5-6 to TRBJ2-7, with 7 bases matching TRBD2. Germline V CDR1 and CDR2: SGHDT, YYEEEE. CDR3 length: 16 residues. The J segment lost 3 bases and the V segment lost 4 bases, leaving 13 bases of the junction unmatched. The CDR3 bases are TGTGCCAGCAGCCTTTCGGCCGGGACTACCGTCTACGAGCAGTACTTC. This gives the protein CASSLSAGTTVYEQYF. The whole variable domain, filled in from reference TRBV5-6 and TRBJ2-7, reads DAGVTQSPTHLIKTRGQQVTLRCSPKSGHDTVSWYQQALGQGPQFIFQYYEEEERQRGNFPDRFSGHQFPNYSSELNVNALLLGDSALYLCASSLSAGTTVYEQYFGPGTRLTVT.

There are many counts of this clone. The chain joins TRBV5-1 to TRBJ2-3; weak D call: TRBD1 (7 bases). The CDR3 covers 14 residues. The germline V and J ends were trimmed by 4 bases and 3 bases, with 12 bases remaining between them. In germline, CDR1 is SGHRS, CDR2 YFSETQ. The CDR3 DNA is TGCGCCAGCAGCATGGAGGGGGCGACAGATACGCAGTATTTT. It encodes CASSMEGATDTQYF.

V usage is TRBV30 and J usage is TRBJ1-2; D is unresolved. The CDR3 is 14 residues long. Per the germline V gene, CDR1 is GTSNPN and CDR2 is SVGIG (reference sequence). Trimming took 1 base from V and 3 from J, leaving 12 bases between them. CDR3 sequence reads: CAWSEEGWDYGYTF. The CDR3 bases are TGTGCCTGGAGTGAAGAGGGCTGGGACTATGGCTACACCTTC. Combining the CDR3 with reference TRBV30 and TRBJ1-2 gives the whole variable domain SQTIHQWPATLVQPVGSPLSLECTVEGTSNPNLYWYRQAAGRGLQLLFYSVGIGQISSEVPQNLSASRPQDRQFILSSKKLLLSDSGFYLCAWSEEGWDYGYTFGSGTRLTVV.

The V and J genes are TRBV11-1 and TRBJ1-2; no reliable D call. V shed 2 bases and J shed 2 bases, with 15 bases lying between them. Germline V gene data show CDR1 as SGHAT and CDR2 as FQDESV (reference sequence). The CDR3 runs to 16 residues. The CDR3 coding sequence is TGTGCCAGCAGCTTATTCAGCGGTAACACCAACTATGGCTACACCTTC. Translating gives CASSLFSGNTNYGYTF.